The entry that follows covers one T cell receptor (beta chain) sequence. The target of this receptor is not known. No much larger clone is present one base from it, and per-base qualities are unavailable. Libraries of naive CD8 T cells were generated from roughly 18,000 to 920,000 sorted cells, with 10%, 30% or 50% of the purified RNA used. On a BD FACSAria II, naive CD8 T cells were FACS-sorted as CD8+CD4-CCR7+CD45RA+ and collected into RLT Plus buffer. Detection sensitivity was tested by spiking Jurkat RNA equal to ten TCR copies' worth into samples containing roughly 19,000-1,000,000 naive CD8 T cells. Enrichment of CD8 T cells was done with RosetteSep CD8+ T Cell Enrichment Cocktail plus Ficoll-Paque, and ACK red cell lysis came afterward. Counted from cysteine to phenylalanine, this CDR3 has 13 amino acids. Solely the CDR3 DNA is kept, with 39 bases framed from the first base. The germline V gene (reference sequence) supplies CDR1 SEHNR and CDR2 FQNEAQ. V loses 3 bases, J loses 7 bases, and the germline ends lie 13 bases apart.

Receptor amplification or capture employed PCR. Instrument on record: Illumina HiSeq 4000. Bulk TCR libraries were prepared as previously described, using TCR primers listed in Table S5. Total RNA was purified with the Qiagen AllPrep DNA/RNA kit. Before analysis, reads from multiple sequencing runs of the same library were pooled. The paper's processing steps were these. Reads were retained only if an exact TCR constant sequence was present, and the retained reads were trimmed to 150 nt and grouped according to their 12-nt molecular barcodes. Reads inside each barcode group were sub-clustered using a 15% Levenshtein threshold, and a quality-weighted consensus sequence was constructed for each RNA molecule. Non-functional sequences were removed, as were lower-count sequences one edit away from another. Barcode sub-clusters with fewer than 20% of the maximum read count were removed, based on fitting two negative binomial distributions. TCRdb ran its own pipeline on the public reads, namely fastp trimming at Q25 and MiXCR clone calling, and kept in-frame beta chains. All rows with the same CDR3 protein become a single entry with the most common DNA and genes. The V and J calls follow TCRdb's processing rather than the paper's. In all, the sample holds about 65,000 distinct CDR3 sequences, and less than 20% of those were seen once. Roughly 1.5% of the sample comes from the top ten.

This sample was taken from a study of molecular identifiers for immune sequencing clone quantification (dated by TCRdb to about 2018). Turning to the overall study: For a replicate experiment, the RNA from either approximately 20,000 or 100,000 naive CD8 T cells was divided into five aliquots, and four of those aliquots went on to sequencing. This methods study used CD8 T cells to benchmark TCR RNA copy counting and molecular-identifier clustering-based TCR repertoire sequencing (MIDCIRS).

Summary of the overall study and its limitations: The naive libraries included spiked-in Jurkat TCR RNA (10 copies' worth), and this RNA is not part of the donor repertoire. When barcode sub-clustering was not used, chimeric consensus sequences inflated TCR diversity, with chimeras reaching as high as 47%. Identical TCR molecules sharing a barcode could cause highly expanded clone sizes to be underestimated. Modeling indicated around 3.2 TCR RNA copies recovered per cell, compared with 9.5 to 10 by digital PCR, which implies a capture efficiency of about 31%. Even against a background of roughly 1 million naive CD8 T cells, spiked-in Jurkat TCR RNA amounting to a single cell's worth was reported to be detectable. In CMV-specific effector cells, over 99% of molecules were held by clones above 20 RNA copies, whereas under 1% of molecules were held by such clones in naive cells.

Sequenced input: naive CD8+ T cells from blood, with Jurkat cell RNA spiked in. The cell subset or site label on this specimen signifies: FACS-sorted CD8+CD4-CCR7+CD45RA+ naive T cells. The source is a human donor in good health. Some libraries in this study had Jurkat cell RNA spiked in. The V and J genes are TRBV7-9 and TRBJ2-7; possibly the D gene is TRBD2, per 5 matching bases. Here is the DNA: TGTGCCAGCAGCTTCGGGGAGTCGAAGGAGCAGTACTTC. Translated, this is CASSFGESKEQYF.